Sequencing of this T cell receptor beta chain was carried out in a study of T cell repertoires in cytomegalovirus infection. In TCRdb, the reads were re-called with MiXCR into one record per CDR3 protein. This sample carries fewer than 1,000,000 distinct CDR3 sequences, around 32% of them seen once, and the ten largest clones take over 13%. This clonotype was observed a few times. Its antigen is as yet unknown. This CDR3 has 12 residues. Germline values: CDR1 SGHRS, CDR2 YFSETQ. Trimming removed 0 bases at V and 7 bases at J, with 7 bases between. Sequences were derived from cultured CD8+ T cells from PBMCs, sampled from culture after CMV antigen stimulation. This sequence originates from a human donor in good health (CMV status not recorded). Some clones in this sample may be carry-over from other donors' samples. The J gene is TRBJ2-5, the V gene TRBV5-1; D not resolved. CDR3 residues: CASSLGWGTQYF. CDR3 nucleotide sequence: TGCGCCAGCAGCTTGGGATGGGGGACCCAGTACTTC.